The rows below give T cell receptor beta chains drawn from one sample of a study of spatial heterogeneity in lung cancer. TCRdb re-analysed the 5' RACE reads in MiXCR, keeping a single row per CDR3 protein. The profile covers around 4,000 distinct CDR3 sequences, with about a quarter appearing a single time and roughly 13% taken by the ten largest. This sample comprised normal lung tissue next to the tumor, obtained at surgery. The source of these receptors is a male donor with early-stage non-small cell lung cancer. The CDR3 runs from the conserved cysteine through the conserved F or W. Fields, in order: CDR3 length, clone size, D gene, J gene, V gene, CDR3 protein, CDR3 DNA. A D gene is named only where the DNA matches it firmly. Clone size is shown for a subset of rows, as once, few, many or a class of expanded clone.

>16|.|TRBD1|TRBJ2-1|TRBV6-2/TRBV6-3
CASSPRTGRSYNEQFF
TGTGCCAGCAGCCCCCGGACAGGGCGCTCCTACAATGAGCAGTTCTTC
>21|.|TRBD2|TRBJ2-1|TRBV11-2
CASSQDTKRLAGQSSYNEQFF
TGTGCCAGCAGCCAAGACACCAAGAGACTAGCGGGTCAGAGCTCCTACAATGAGCAGTTCTTC
>13|medium-sized|.|TRBJ2-7|TRBV9
CASSTGGSGEQYF
TGTGCCAGCAGCACCGGGGGTTCAGGAGAGCAGTACTTC
>13|medium-sized|.|TRBJ2-7|TRBV11-2
CASSLDMSDEQYF
TGTGCCAGCAGCTTAGATATGTCGGACGAGCAGTACTTC
>12|.|.|TRBJ1-1|TRBV6-1
CASSDRAREAFF
TGTGCCAGCAGTGATCGCGCCCGGGAAGCTTTCTTT
>17|medium-sized|.|TRBJ2-3|TRBV5-1
CASSLDSIVGSTDTQYF
TGCGCCAGCAGCTTGGACTCAATTGTGGGGAGCACAGATACGCAGTATTTT
>14|medium-sized|.|TRBJ2-2|TRBV20-1
CSARSGPRTGELFF
TGCAGTGCTAGGTCTGGACCCCGCACCGGGGAGCTGTTTTTT
>12|many|TRBD1|TRBJ1-2|TRBV20-1
CSTPDRAYGYTF
TGCAGTACCCCCGACAGGGCCTATGGCTACACCTTC
>17|medium-sized|.|TRBJ1-1|TRBV25-1
CASSESLGQTMNTEAFF
TGTGCCAGCAGTGAAAGTCTAGGACAGACCATGAACACTGAAGCTTTCTTT
>14|medium-sized|TRBD1|TRBJ1-1|TRBV5-4
CASSPRTGGTEAFF
TGTGCCAGCAGCCCCAGGACAGGGGGGACTGAAGCTTTCTTT
>12|medium-sized|.|TRBJ2-1|TRBV29-1
CSVRRESNEQFF
TGCAGCGTCCGCAGGGAGTCCAATGAGCAGTTCTTC
>16|.|TRBD1|TRBJ1-1|TRBV30
CAWRQGAGWVRSEAFF
TGTGCCTGGAGACAGGGGGCGGGTTGGGTTCGAAGTGAAGCTTTCTTT
>16|few|TRBD1|TRBJ2-1|TRBV2
CATDRLDFNSYNEQFF
TGTGCCACGGACAGGCTAGACTTTAACTCCTACAATGAGCAGTTCTTC
>12|medium-sized|.|TRBJ2-5|TRBV20-1
CSARLLQETQYF
TGCAGTGCTCGGCTCCTCCAAGAGACCCAGTACTTC
>13|medium-sized|.|TRBJ2-1|TRBV10-3
CAISGEVYNEQFF
TGTGCCATCAGTGGCGAGGTCTACAATGAGCAGTTCTTC
>15|medium-sized|.|TRBJ2-7|TRBV20-1
CSARSQSSPHYEQYF
TGCAGTGCTAGATCCCAGTCTAGCCCTCACTACGAGCAGTACTTC
>16|.|TRBD1|TRBJ1-2|TRBV6-2/TRBV6-3
CASSPLGTAVRGGYTF
TGTGCCAGCAGTCCCCTCGGGACAGCCGTCCGGGGAGGCTACACCTTC
>14|medium-sized|.|TRBJ2-7|TRBV6-1
CASSVVRGYYEQYF
TGTGCCAGCAGTGTTGTCAGGGGATACTACGAGCAGTACTTC
>16|medium-sized|.|TRBJ2-3|TRBV2
CASSEGLLRGTDTQYF
TGTGCCAGCAGTGAAGGGTTGCTTCGGGGCACAGATACGCAGTATTTT
>11|many|.|TRBJ2-3|TRBV10-1
CASQKTDTQYF
TGCGCCAGCCAGAAGACAGATACGCAGTATTTT